This T cell receptor beta chain emerged from a study of Ad26.COV2.S vaccination and SARS-CoV-2 variants (dated by TCRdb to the early 2020s). About the investigation overall: Donors in the vaccine arm were drawn from COV1001, a multicentre, randomized, double-blind, placebo-controlled phase I-IIa trial testing Ad26.COV2.S in healthy adults. Throughout the experiments and outcome assessment, investigators stayed blinded to trial group allocation. A total of 32 samples were included in the TCR-sequenced set, comprising roughly 20 Ad26.COV2.S vaccine recipients, 5 placebo recipients and 8 SARS-CoV-2 convalescent individuals. TCRbeta repertoire sequencing served as the tool for gauging how specific and how broad the SARS-CoV-2-reactive T cell receptors were following Ad26.COV2.S vaccination. Ad26.COV2.S was administered intramuscularly at 5 x 10^10 or 1 x 10^11 viral particles, either as a single shot or as two shots given 56 days apart. Trial participants were randomized into five groups of five, in which low-dose or high-dose Ad26.COV2.S was given once or twice, or placebo was given on both occasions. The research as a whole found: After vaccination, spike-specific CD8+ and CD4+ T cell responses were reported to show substantial breadth. Non-spike TCR breadth was comparable between vaccine and placebo recipients, consistent with the vaccine containing only spike. The study was not powered to compare responses between vaccine doses or regimens. Compared with placebo recipients, Ad26.COV2.S recipients showed higher spike-specific TCR breadth (P = 0.0014). The authors noted that the TCR breadth and depth analyses may have underestimated total T cell responses.

On this clone: Its antigen remains undetermined. Base qualities are not provided; no much larger clone lies one nucleotide away.

TCRbeta CDR3 regions were sequenced with the immunoSEQ Assay. After extraction, genomic DNA underwent amplification by bias-controlled multiplex PCR, followed by high-throughput sequencing. The study's own analysis went as follows. To quantify the absolute abundance of every unique TCRbeta CDR3 region, sequences were collapsed and filtered. T cell fraction was estimated by normalization of TCRbeta template counts to usable DNA, with usable DNA being measured through amplification of reference genes present in all nucleated cells. Repertoire TCRs were annotated as SARS-CoV-2-specific when V gene, CDR3 amino acid sequence and J gene were exactly matched to a known reactive TCR set. The reference SARS-CoV-2 TCR set was obtained from MIRA and was filtered for enrichment in COVID-19-positive ImmuneCODE repertoires, whereby public or cross-reactive TCRs were removed. Based on the MIRA antigens, annotated TCRs were further analysed at the level of specific ORF or position within ORF. Depth was the summed frequency of annotated unique rearrangements, while breadth was defined as annotated unique rearrangements over total unique productive rearrangements. Group comparisons of TCR breadth used two-sided Wilcoxon rank-sum tests. Entries here come from immuneACCESS through TCRdb and include only in-frame sequences with V and J called. Some clones fail to appear in such tables; in the studies checked, an unresolved V gene covers under half of the shortfall, and the cause of the remainder is unknown. From that table come the V and J calls and clone size; the DNA was used to work out D and trimming. This sample comprises about 450,000 clones, about 88% of them detected only once. Just over 2.5% of the sample is in the top ten clones.

The sample's treatment or condition, from its label and the paper: around 19 received Ad26.COV2.S at low or high dose, single or two shots; about five received placebo; per-sample allocation not given. For vaccine and placebo recipients, the sequenced repertoires came from samples collected on day 63 after the first injection. Between 29 July and 7 August 2020, Cohort 1b enrolled around 25 adults aged 18-55 years at one site in Boston, USA. Ad26.COV2.S was a replication-incompetent adenovirus type 26 vector expressing a prefusion-stabilized SARS-CoV-2 spike protein from the original Wuhan strain. Via the germline V gene (reference sequence), CDR1 is SEHNR and CDR2 FQNEAQ. From the cysteine up to the phenylalanine, the CDR3 has a length of 15 residues. Only the CDR3 region is kept as DNA, spanning 45 bases read in frame from base 1. The junction shows trimming of 5 bases on V and 5 bases on J, plus 18 bases between the germline ends.

The rearranged chain carries TRBV7-9 and TRBJ1-1; the D segment cannot be called with confidence. The sample in question was peripheral blood, obtained in a trial of Ad26.COV2.S vaccine versus placebo. This TCR was recovered from a person aged 18-60 years who received the Ad26.COV2.S COVID-19 vaccine or a placebo. The encoded CDR3 is CASSPWEGMETEAFF. The DNA sequence is given as TGTGCCAGCAGCCCCTGGGAGGGAATGGAAACTGAAGCTTTCTTT.